Presented here are 17 T cell receptor beta chains from one specimen sequenced in a study of blood T cells in healthy people across ages. Sample-barcoded 5' priming and a J-beta primer mix drove a second PCR of about 6 to 12 cycles. TCRdb fed the 5' RACE reads into MiXCR, producing one record per CDR3 protein. Of 850,000 to 1,000,000 distinct CDR3 sequences detected, just over 50% appear once; the ten largest clones hold about a fifth. Sample: blood. Every receptor here comes from a woman aged 55-70 years in good health.

The V and J genes are TRBV19 and TRBJ1-2; 7 bases fit TRBD1. The CDR3 has 10 amino acids. V lost 8 bases and J lost 10; bases outside the gene matches: 4. CDR1 is LNHDA, CDR2 SQIVND, per germline (reference sequence). CDR3 coding DNA: TGTGCCAGTTTGGGACAGATCTACACCTTC. This translates into CASLGQIYTF.

This clonotype was counted once. This chain joins TRBV12-3 or TRBV12-4 and TRBJ2-3; 15 positions agree with TRBD2. The CDR3 runs to 17 residues. The junction had 3 bases not matched to a gene; V was cut back by 4 bases and J by 1 base. CDR3 region: CASSWTSGRAGTDTQYF. The CDR3 DNA follows: TGTGCCAGCAGTTGGACTAGCGGGAGGGCTGGCACAGATACGCAGTATTTT.

The chain is built from TRBV11-1 and TRBJ2-7, with D unresolved. The V gene's germline CDR1 is SGHAT and CDR2 FQDESV (reference sequence). This CDR3 contains 14 residues. The V end was cut by 1 base, the J end by 6 bases, with 13 bases between. The CDR3 sequence: CASSLGALGGEQYF. The CDR3 DNA follows: TGTGCCAGCAGCTTAGGGGCTCTGGGCGGCGAGCAGTACTTC.

The chain couples TRBV24-1 to TRBJ2-2; D remains unclear. This CDR3 has 13 residues. V was cut by 8 bases and J by 1 base, with 7 bases left in between. From germline, CDR1 is KGHDR and CDR2 SFDVKD. CDR3 amino acids: CATMSWNTGELFF. DNA for the CDR3: TGTGCCACCATGTCATGGAACACCGGGGAGCTGTTTTTT.

This clonotype has just a few counts. The chain uses TRBV4-3 and TRBJ2-7; D is possibly TRBD2 (7 bases). This CDR3 is built from 16 residues. Germline V gene data show CDR1 as LGHNA and CDR2 as YSLEER. The V gene lost 3 bases and the J gene lost 1 base, with 16 bases spanning the gap. This CDR3 is CASSHVGGRESYEQYF. CDR3 nucleotide sequence: TGCGCCAGCAGCCATGTCGGGGGGCGCGAGTCCTACGAGCAGTACTTC.

The chain couples TRBV24-1 to TRBJ2-7; no clear D. The closer fit of TRBJ2-5 to the DNA end suggests the J call may be wrong. This CDR3 has 12 amino acids. Per the germline V gene, CDR1 is KGHDR and CDR2 is SFDVKD. The CDR3 DNA reads TGTGCCACCAGTGATTTAGAAGAGACCCAGTACTTC. It encodes CATSDLEETQYF.

The chain has TRBV28 and TRBJ1-2, with 8 nucleotides matching TRBD1. The CDR3 totals 14 residues. Germline V gene lookup returns CDR1 MDHEN and CDR2 SYDVKM. Trimming at V came to 3 bases and at J to 3 bases, leaving 3 bases not matched to a gene. The CDR3: CASSLDRVDYGYTF. The CDR3 DNA is TGTGCCAGCAGTTTGGACAGGGTGGACTATGGCTACACCTTC.

The chain joins TRBV6-2 or TRBV6-3 to TRBJ2-7; D is unclear. Between the trimmed V and J ends, which lost 5 bases and 7 bases, there was a span of 9 bases. CDR1 is MNHEY and CDR2 is SVGEGT in the germline V gene. This CDR3 spans 11 amino acids. The CDR3 is CASSHKQEQYF. The CDR3 bases are TGTGCCAGCAGTCATAAACAGGAGCAGTACTTC.

This clonotype came up a few times. The chain is built from TRBV27 and TRBJ1-2; no firm D call. The germline gives CDR1 MNHEY, CDR2 SMNVEV (reference sequence). There are 16 residues in the CDR3. The V and J ends lost 2 bases and 5 bases respectively, with 18 bases between them. The CDR3 DNA follows: TGTGCCAGCAGTTTACAGACCAACGGGCCCCTTTATGGCTACACCTTC. Translating gives CASSLQTNGPLYGYTF.

The CDR3 loop reads CSASQGFQETQYF. In DNA, the CDR3 is TGCAGTGCTTCCCAGGGGTTCCAAGAGACCCAGTACTTC. V gene TRBV20-1 combines with J gene TRBJ2-5, with D tentatively TRBD1 (6 bases). Trimming cost V 5 bases and J 1 base, with 11 bases left between them. The CDR3 runs to 13 residues. CDR1 and CDR2 from the germline V gene are DFQATT and SNEGSKA (reference sequence).

This clonotype came up a few times. The rearrangement joins TRBV28 to TRBJ2-5; 13 bases fit TRBD2. Per germline, CDR1 MDHEN and CDR2 SYDVKM. V trimming: 5 bases; J trimming: 0 bases; junction bases outside the gene matches: 12. The CDR3 spans 19 residues. For the CDR3, the DNA is TGTGCCAGCAGTCCCGGACTAGCGGGAGCAACCATGTACCAAGAGACCCAGTACTTC. It yields the protein CASSPGLAGATMYQETQYF.

This sequence joins TRBV29-1 and TRBJ2-1; TRBD2 matches at 10 bases. The junction had 6 bases not matched to a gene; V was cut back by 7 bases and J by 6 bases. Germline assignment: CDR1 SQVTM and CDR2 ANQGSEA. The CDR3 is 13 residues long. CDR3 nucleotides: TGCAGCGCGCAGGGACTAGCGACCAATGAGCAGTTCTTC. Translation: CSAQGLATNEQFF.

This clonotype came up a few times. The chain joins TRBV29-1 to TRBJ2-1; 9 positions match TRBD1. Germline V gene sequence: CDR1 SQVTM, CDR2 ANQGSEA. This CDR3 region has 15 residues. J gave up 7 bases and V 5 bases, and 12 bases lay outside the gene matches. This CDR3 is CSVSGTGFLANEQFF. The CDR3 nucleotides read TGCAGCGTTTCCGGGACAGGGTTTTTGGCAAATGAGCAGTTCTTC.

The V call is TRBV12-3 or TRBV12-4, the J call TRBJ2-5, with 8 bases aligning to TRBD1. This CDR3 region has 15 residues. J lost 2 bases, V lost 2 bases, and 4 bases had no gene match. The CDR3 reads CASSLRTGRQETQYF. DNA for the CDR3: TGTGCCAGCAGTTTACGGACAGGGAGGCAAGAGACCCAGTACTTC.

This chain joins TRBV10-3 and TRBJ2-5; D remains ambiguous. Trimming left V 5 bases short and J 5 bases short, with 12 bases between. This CDR3 has 13 amino acids. Germline V gene sequence: CDR1 ENHRY, CDR2 SYGVKD. This CDR3 is CAISTITNETQYF. As DNA, the CDR3 is TGTGCCATCAGTACCATTACGAATGAGACCCAGTACTTC.

The V call is TRBV6-5, the J call TRBJ2-7; 7 bases match TRBD1. The germline CDR1 and CDR2 sequences are MNHEY and SVGAGI. V gave up 6 bases and J gave up 5 bases; unmatched junction bases: 4. This CDR3 has 12 residues. CDR3 in DNA: TGTGCCAGCAGGACAGGGCGGAACGAGCAGTACTTC. This codes for CASRTGRNEQYF.

This clonotype came up once. At one boundary the junction diverges from the germline segment, which might be a read error. The gene calls are TRBV4-1 and TRBJ2-7; D is uncertain. The CDR3 loop spans 13 amino acids. Germline V gene lookup returns CDR1 MGHRA and CDR2 YSYEKL. This CDR3 is CAGSQVNAYEQYF. In nucleotides, the CDR3 is TGCGCCGGCAGCCAAGTTAATGCGTACGAGCAGTACTTC.